This T cell receptor (beta chain) came from a study of cytomegalovirus exposure and HLA in healthy donors. The CDR3 has 13 residues. The J segment lost 12 bases and the V segment lost 3 bases, leaving 6 bases of the junction unmatched. Germline values: CDR1 SQVTM, CDR2 ANQGSEA. PCR primers comprised 60 Vbeta and 13 Jbeta primers. Sequencing was performed with immunoSEQ multiplex PCR; in TCRdb, only in-frame clones are kept and a portion is missing. The sample has 100,000 to 150,000 clones, under 80% seen once. This TCR came from a man in his forties in good health and CMV-seropositive. The chain joins TRBV29-1 to TRBJ1-5, with 12 bases matching TRBD1. What was sequenced was PBMCs. For the CDR3, the DNA is TGCAGCGTTGACACCGGGACAGGGGGCCTCCAGCATTTT. Its translation: CSVDTGTGGLQHF.